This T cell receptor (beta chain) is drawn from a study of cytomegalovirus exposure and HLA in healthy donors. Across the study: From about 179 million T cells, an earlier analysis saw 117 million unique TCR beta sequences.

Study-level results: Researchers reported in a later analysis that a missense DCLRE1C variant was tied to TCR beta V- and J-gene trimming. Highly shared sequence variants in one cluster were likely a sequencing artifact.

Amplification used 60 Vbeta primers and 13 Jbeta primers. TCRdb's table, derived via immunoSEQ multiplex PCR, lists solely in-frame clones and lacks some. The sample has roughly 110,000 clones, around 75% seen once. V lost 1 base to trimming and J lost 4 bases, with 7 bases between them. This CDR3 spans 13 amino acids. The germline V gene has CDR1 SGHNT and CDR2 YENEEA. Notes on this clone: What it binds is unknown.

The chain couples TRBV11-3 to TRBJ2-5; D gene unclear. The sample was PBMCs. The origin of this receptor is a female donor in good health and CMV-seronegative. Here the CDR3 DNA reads TGTGCCAGCAGCTTAGGGGCGTTAGAGACCCAGTACTTC. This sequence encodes CASSLGALETQYF.